This T cell receptor (beta chain) was observed in a study of blood T cells in healthy people across ages. This clonotype came up a few times. The antigen is undetermined. It was with a sample-barcoded 5' primer and a J-beta primer mix that a second PCR of roughly 6 to 11 cycles was run. Sequencing of every sample gave 2.5 million or more CDR3-containing paired-end reads. In TCRdb, the 5' RACE reads were re-called with MiXCR into one record per CDR3 protein. Of roughly 2 million distinct CDR3 sequences listed, 49% were seen once; the top ten hold approximately 2.1%. Germline loops: CDR1 LGHDT, CDR2 YNNKEL (reference sequence). This CDR3 has 17 residues. V lost 1 base and J lost 0; bases outside the gene matches: 5. General study points: TCR beta diversity was tightly associated with the proportion of naive T cells.

The receptor's source is a woman aged 40 to 49 in good health. The chain combines TRBV3-1 with TRBJ2-3; TRBD2 agrees at 9 bases. The sample comprised blood. CDR3 in amino acids: CASSQVRLAGSTDTQYF. The CDR3 coding sequence is TGTGCCAGCAGCCAAGTCCGCCTAGCGGGAAGCACAGATACGCAGTATTTT.